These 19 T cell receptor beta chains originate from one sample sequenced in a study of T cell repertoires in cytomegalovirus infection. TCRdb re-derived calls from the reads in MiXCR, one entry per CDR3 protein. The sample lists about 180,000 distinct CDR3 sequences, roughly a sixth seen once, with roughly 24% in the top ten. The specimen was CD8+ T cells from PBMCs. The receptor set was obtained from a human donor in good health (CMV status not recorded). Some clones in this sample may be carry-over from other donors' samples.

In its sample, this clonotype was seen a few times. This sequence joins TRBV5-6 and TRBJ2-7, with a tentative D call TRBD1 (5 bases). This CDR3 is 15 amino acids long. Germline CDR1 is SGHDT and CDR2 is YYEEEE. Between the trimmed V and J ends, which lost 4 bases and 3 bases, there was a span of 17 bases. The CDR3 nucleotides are TGTGCCAGCAGCGCAGGGCCTCTACCGAACTACGAGCAGTACTTC. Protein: CASSAGPLPNYEQYF.

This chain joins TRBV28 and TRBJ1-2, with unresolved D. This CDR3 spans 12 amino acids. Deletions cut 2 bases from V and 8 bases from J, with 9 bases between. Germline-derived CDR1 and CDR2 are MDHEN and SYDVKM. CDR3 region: CASSLGELGYTF. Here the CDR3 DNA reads TGTGCCAGCAGTTTAGGGGAATTAGGCTACACCTTC.

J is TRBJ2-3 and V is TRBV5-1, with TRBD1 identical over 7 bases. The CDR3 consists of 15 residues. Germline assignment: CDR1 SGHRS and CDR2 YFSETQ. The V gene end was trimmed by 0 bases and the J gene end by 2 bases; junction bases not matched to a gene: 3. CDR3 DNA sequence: TGCGCCAGCAGCTTGGGGCAGGGGGACACAGATACGCAGTATTTT. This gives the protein CASSLGQGDTDTQYF.

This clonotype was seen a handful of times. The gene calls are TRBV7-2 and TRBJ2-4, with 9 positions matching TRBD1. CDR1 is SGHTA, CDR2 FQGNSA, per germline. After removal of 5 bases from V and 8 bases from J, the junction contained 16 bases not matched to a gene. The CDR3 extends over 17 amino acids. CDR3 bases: TGTGCCAGCAGCCCCGGGACAGGGCGACCCAACTGGGACATTCAGTACTTC. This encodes CASSPGTGRPNWDIQYF.

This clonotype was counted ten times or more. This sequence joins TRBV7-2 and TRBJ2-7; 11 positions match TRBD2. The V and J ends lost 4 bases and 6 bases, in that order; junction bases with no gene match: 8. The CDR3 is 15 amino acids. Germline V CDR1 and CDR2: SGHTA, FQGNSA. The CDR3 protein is CASSWVSGGEREQYF. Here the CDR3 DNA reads TGTGCCAGCAGCTGGGTTAGCGGGGGGGAGCGCGAGCAGTACTTC.

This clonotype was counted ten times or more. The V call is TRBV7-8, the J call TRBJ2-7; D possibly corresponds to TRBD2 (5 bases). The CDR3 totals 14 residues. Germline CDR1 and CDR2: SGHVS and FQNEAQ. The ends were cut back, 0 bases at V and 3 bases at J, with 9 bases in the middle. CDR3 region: CASSLAHGDYEQYF. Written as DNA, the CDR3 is TGTGCCAGCAGCTTAGCCCACGGGGACTACGAGCAGTACTTC.

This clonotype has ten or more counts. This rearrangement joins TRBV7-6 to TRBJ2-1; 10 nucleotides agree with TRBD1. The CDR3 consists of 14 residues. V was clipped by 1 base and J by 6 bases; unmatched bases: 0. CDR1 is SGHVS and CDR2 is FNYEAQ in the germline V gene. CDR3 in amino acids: CASSLGTGGNEQFF. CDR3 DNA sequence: TGTGCCAGCAGCTTAGGGACAGGGGGCAATGAGCAGTTCTTC.

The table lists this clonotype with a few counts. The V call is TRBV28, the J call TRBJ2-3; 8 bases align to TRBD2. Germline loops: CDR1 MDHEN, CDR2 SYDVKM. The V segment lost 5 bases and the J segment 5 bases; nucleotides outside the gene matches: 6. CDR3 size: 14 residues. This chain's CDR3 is CASSPVLAGDTQYF. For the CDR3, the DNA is TGTGCCAGCAGTCCCGTCCTAGCGGGAGATACGCAGTATTTT.

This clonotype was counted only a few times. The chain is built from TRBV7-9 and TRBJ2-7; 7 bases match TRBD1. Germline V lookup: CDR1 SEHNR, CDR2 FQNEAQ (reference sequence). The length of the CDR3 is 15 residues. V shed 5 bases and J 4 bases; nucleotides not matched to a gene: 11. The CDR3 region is CASSHPTGARYEQYF. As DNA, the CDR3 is TGTGCCAGCAGCCACCCTACAGGGGCAAGGTACGAGCAGTACTTC. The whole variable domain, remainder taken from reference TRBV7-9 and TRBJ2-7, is DTGVSQNPRHKITKRGQNVTFRCDPISEHNRLYWYRQTLGQGPEFLTYFQNEAQLEKSRLLSDRFSAERPKGSFSTLEIQRTEQGDSAMYLCASSHPTGARYEQYFGPGTRLTVT.

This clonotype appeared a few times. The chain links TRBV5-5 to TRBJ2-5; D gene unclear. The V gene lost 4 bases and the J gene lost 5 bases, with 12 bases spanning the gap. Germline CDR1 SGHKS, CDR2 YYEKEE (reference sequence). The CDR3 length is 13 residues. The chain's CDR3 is CASSPPVAETQYF. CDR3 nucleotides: TGTGCCAGCAGCCCCCCTGTGGCGGAGACCCAGTACTTC.

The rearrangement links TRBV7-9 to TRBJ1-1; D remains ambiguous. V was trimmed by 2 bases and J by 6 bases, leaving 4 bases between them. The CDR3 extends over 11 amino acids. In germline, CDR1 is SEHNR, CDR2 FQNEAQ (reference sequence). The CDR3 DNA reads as TGTGCCAGCAGCTTAACGGCTGAAGCTTTCTTT. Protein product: CASSLTAEAFF.

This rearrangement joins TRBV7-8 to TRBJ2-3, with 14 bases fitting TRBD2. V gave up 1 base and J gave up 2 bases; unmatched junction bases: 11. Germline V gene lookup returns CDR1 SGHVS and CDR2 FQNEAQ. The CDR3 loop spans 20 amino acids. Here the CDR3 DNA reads TGTGCCAGCAGCTTAGGGTTGACTAGCGGGGGGGCAGTTTCCACAGATACGCAGTATTTT. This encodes CASSLGLTSGGAVSTDTQYF.

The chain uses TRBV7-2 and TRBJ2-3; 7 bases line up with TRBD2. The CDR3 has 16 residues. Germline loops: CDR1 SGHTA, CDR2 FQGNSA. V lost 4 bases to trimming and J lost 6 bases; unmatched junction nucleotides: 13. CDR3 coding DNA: TGTGCCAGCAGCTCCCCCAGCGGGGTCCCGGGGGATACGCAGTATTTT. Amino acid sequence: CASSSPSGVPGDTQYF.

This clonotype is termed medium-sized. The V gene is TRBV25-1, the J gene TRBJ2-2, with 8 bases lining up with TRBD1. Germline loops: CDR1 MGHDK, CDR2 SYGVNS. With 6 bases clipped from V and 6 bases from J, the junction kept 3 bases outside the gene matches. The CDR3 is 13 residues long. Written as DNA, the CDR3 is TGTGCCAGCAGGACAGGGGACGCCGGGGAGCTGTTTTTT. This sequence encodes CASRTGDAGELFF.

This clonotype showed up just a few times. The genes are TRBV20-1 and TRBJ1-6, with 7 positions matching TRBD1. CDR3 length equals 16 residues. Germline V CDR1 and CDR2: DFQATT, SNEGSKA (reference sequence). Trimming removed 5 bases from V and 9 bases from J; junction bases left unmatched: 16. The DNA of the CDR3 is TGCAGTGCTCGACCCGATTGGACAGGCGAGGGTTCACCCCTCCACTTT. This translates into CSARPDWTGEGSPLHF.

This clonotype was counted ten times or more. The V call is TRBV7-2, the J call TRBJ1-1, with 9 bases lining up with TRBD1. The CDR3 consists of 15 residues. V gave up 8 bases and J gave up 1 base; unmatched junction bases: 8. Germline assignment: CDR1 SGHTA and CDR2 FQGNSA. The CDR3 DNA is TGTGCCAGCTTCCTAGGGGGACAGGGGAACACTGAAGCTTTCTTT. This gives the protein CASFLGGQGNTEAFF.

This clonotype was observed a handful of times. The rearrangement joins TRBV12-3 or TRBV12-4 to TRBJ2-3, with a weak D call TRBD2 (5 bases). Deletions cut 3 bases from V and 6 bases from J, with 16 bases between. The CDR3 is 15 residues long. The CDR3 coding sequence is TGTGCCAGCAGTTTCACCCTCGGTGGAGGCGATACGCAGTATTTT. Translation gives CASSFTLGGGDTQYF.

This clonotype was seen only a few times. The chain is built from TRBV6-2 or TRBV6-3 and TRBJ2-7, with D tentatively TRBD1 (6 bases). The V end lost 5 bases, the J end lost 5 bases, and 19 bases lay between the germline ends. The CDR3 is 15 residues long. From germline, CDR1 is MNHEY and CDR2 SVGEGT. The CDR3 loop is CASSDGQFDWDEQYF. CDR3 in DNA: TGTGCCAGCAGTGACGGACAGTTTGATTGGGACGAGCAGTACTTC.

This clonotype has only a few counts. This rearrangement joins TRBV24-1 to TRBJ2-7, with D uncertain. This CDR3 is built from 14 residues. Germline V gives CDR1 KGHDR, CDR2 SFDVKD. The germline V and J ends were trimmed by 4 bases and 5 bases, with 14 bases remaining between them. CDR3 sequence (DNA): TGTGCCACCAGTGACCGACTCACTGGGGACGAGCAGTACTTC. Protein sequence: CATSDRLTGDEQYF.